The 7 T cell receptor beta chains listed next were all sequenced from one sample in a study of blood T cell repertoires in COVID-19. Some clones are missing from TCRdb's copy, which holds only in-frame ones; the method was immunoSEQ multiplex PCR. Of about 74,000 clones in the sample, approximately 90% are singletons; the top ten hold 6% to 7.5%. The sequencing sample was made of peripheral blood. These receptors came from an elderly woman with acute or convalescent COVID-19.

The chain's CDR3 is CASDPGQNRYEQYF. The CDR3 DNA sequence: TGTGCCAGCGACCCGGGACAGAATCGCTACGAGCAGTACTTC. The chain recombines TRBV7-9 with TRBJ2-7; TRBD1 matches 7 bases. The CDR3 has 14 amino acids. Trimming took 8 bases from V and 3 from J; bases not matched to a gene: 10. Per the germline V gene, CDR1 is SEHNR and CDR2 is FQNEAQ (reference sequence).

The chain employs TRBV7-2 and TRBJ1-4, with a possible D match to TRBD1 (5 bases). Per germline, CDR1 SGHTA and CDR2 FQGNSA. Trimming pared 7 bases from V and 5 bases from J, leaving 17 bases between. The CDR3 runs 15 residues. CDR3 loop: CASNTRGGKNEKLFF. CDR3 nucleotides: TGTGCCAGCAACACCCGGGGGGGGAAAAATGAAAAACTGTTTTTT.

This clone was counted once. The rearrangement joins TRBV7-9 to TRBJ2-5; the match to TRBD2 covers 9 bases. Germline V gene lookup returns CDR1 SEHNR and CDR2 FQNEAQ (reference sequence). The CDR3 totals 15 residues. V lost 3 bases to trimming and J lost 5 bases; unmatched junction nucleotides: 7. CDR3 in amino acids: CASSLREGMSETQYF. CDR3 in DNA: TGTGCCAGCAGCTTGCGGGAGGGGATGAGTGAGACCCAGTACTTC.

This clone has a handful of counts. The chain uses TRBV29-1 and TRBJ2-7; 9 bases align to TRBD2. The CDR3 has 15 amino acids. Germline V gene sequence: CDR1 SQVTM, CDR2 ANQGSEA. After removal of 3 bases from V and 1 base from J, the junction contained 7 bases not matched to a gene. This CDR3 reads CSVDGLAGDSYEQYF. The CDR3 DNA is TGCAGCGTTGATGGTTTAGCGGGAGATTCCTACGAGCAGTACTTC.

This chain links TRBV2 with TRBJ2-3; 8 bases are a match to TRBD2. The J segment lost 3 bases and the V segment lost 7 bases, leaving 3 bases of the junction unmatched. This CDR3 has 13 residues. The germline gives CDR1 SNHLY, CDR2 FYNNEI. In nucleotides, the CDR3 is TGTGCCAGCAACGGCGGGGGGACAGATACGCAGTATTTT. It codes for CASNGGGTDTQYF.

The genes are TRBV6-5 and TRBJ2-7, with 8 bases identical to TRBD2. CDR1 and CDR2 from the germline V gene are MNHEY and SVGAGI. This CDR3 is 14 amino acids long. V gave up 6 bases and J gave up 3 bases; unmatched junction bases: 7. For the CDR3, the DNA is TGTGCCAGCAGCGCCGGGACTAGAGGCTACGAGCAGTACTTC. It translates to CASSAGTRGYEQYF.

This clone showed up just once. The chain joins TRBV7-9 to TRBJ1-4; 7 bases match TRBD1. Germline CDR1 and CDR2: SEHNR and FQNEAQ (reference sequence). This CDR3 contains 14 residues. V shed 3 bases, J shed 5 bases, and the junction held 3 bases outside the gene matches. The CDR3: CASSLGQLNEKLFF. The CDR3, as DNA: TGTGCCAGCAGCTTGGGACAGTTAAATGAAAAACTGTTTTTT.